The 27 T cell receptor beta chains presented below share a single source sample, sequenced in a study of T-cell memory formation after mild COVID-19. TCRdb reprocessed the 5' RACE reads with MiXCR, giving one entry per CDR3 protein. The table has about 430,000 distinct CDR3 sequences, roughly 18% seen once. The sequenced material came from PBMCs or a T cell subset sorted from them (not recorded which). Receptors originate from a man younger than 30 who had mild COVID-19 (a few samples of this study predate the infection). Cell type and time point are not known.

The chain couples TRBV6-5 to TRBJ1-5; D unresolved. The CDR3 runs 14 residues. The germline V and J ends were trimmed by 5 bases and 0 bases, with 8 bases remaining between them. CDR1 MNHEY and CDR2 SVGAGI come from the germline V gene. The CDR3, as DNA: TGTGCCAGCAGTGTGGCTAATAGCAATCAGCCCCAGCATTTT. Amino acids: CASSVANSNQPQHF.

This clonotype was counted a few times. The chain is built from TRBV7-9 and TRBJ1-2; no definite D call. Germline CDR1 reads SEHNR; CDR2 reads FQNEAQ (reference sequence). Trimming removed 7 bases at V and 7 bases at J, with 19 bases between. The CDR3 extends over 14 amino acids. The CDR3 loop reads CASTPGSRVVGYTF. The CDR3 bases are TGTGCCAGCACCCCCGGCTCAAGGGTTGTTGGCTACACCTTC.

This clonotype has only a few counts. The V call is TRBV6-1, the J call TRBJ1-5; D uncertain. The V end was cut by 3 bases, the J end by 0 bases, with 9 bases between. The CDR3 spans 15 residues. CDR1 and CDR2 (germline): MNHNS, SASEGT. The CDR3 protein is CASSDGFSSNQPQHF. CDR3 coding DNA: TGTGCCAGCAGTGACGGCTTTTCTAGCAATCAGCCCCAGCATTTT.

This clonotype was observed a few times. The chain links TRBV19 to TRBJ2-3; weak D call: TRBD1 (6 bases). Germline CDR1 and CDR2: LNHDA and SQIVND (reference sequence). V lost 6 bases, J lost 4 bases, and 14 bases lay in between. This CDR3 comprises 14 residues. This CDR3 reads CASRSGEGADTQYF. The CDR3, as DNA: TGTGCCAGTAGATCAGGGGAAGGAGCAGATACGCAGTATTTT.

The chain uses TRBV16 and TRBJ1-5; D is uncertain. CDR3 size: 14 residues. Germline V gene data show CDR1 as KGHSY and CDR2 as FQNENV. Deletions cut 4 bases from V and 2 bases from J, with 9 bases between. The DNA for the CDR3 is TGTGCCAGCAGCCTTCTGGTGGGCAATCAGCCCCAGCATTTT. Translated: CASSLLVGNQPQHF.

This clonotype was counted between two and nine times. The rearrangement uses TRBV16 and TRBJ1-1; 10 bases map to TRBD1. The CDR3 has 14 residues. In germline, CDR1 is KGHSY, CDR2 FQNENV. The V and J ends lost 2 bases and 6 bases, in that order; junction bases with no gene match: 3. CDR3 coding DNA: TGTGCCAGCAGCCAAGACAGGGGGCGAGCTGAAGCTTTCTTT. Translated, it gives CASSQDRGRAEAFF. The variable domain in full, with the rest retrieved from reference TRBV16 and TRBJ1-1, is GEEVAQTPKHLVRGEGQKAKLYCAPIKGHSYVFWYQQVLKNEFKFLISFQNENVFDETGMPKERFSAKCLPNSPCSLEIQATKLEDSAVYFCASSQDRGRAEAFFGQGTRLTVV.

This chain joins TRBV12-3 or TRBV12-4 and TRBJ2-5, with D possibly being TRBD1 or TRBD2 (5 bases each). With 7 bases removed from V and 2 bases from J, the gap between germline ends came to 11 bases. The CDR3 covers 13 residues. For the CDR3, the DNA is TGTGCCAGCACTGGGTGGGGGCAAGAGACCCAGTACTTC. Protein: CASTGWGQETQYF.

J is TRBJ1-1 and V is TRBV5-1, with a tentative D call TRBD1 (5 bases). The V and J ends lost 4 bases and 5 bases respectively, with 12 bases between them. Germline lookup yields CDR1 SGHRS and CDR2 YFSETQ. The CDR3 spans 13 residues. CDR3 region: CASSRGTGTEAFF. The CDR3 DNA reads as TGCGCCAGCAGCCGGGGGACGGGGACTGAAGCTTTCTTT.

In its sample, this clonotype was seen many times. The chain's CDR3 is CASSLGDFTSGQFF. The CDR3 DNA reads TGTGCCAGCAGCTTAGGAGACTTCACCTCCGGGCAGTTCTTC. The rearrangement uses TRBV11-2 and TRBJ2-1; no definite D call. Germline loops: CDR1 SGHAT, CDR2 FQNNGV. Trimming removed 1 base at V and 12 bases at J, with 16 bases between. This CDR3 contains 14 residues. Looking up the rest from reference TRBV11-2 and TRBJ2-1 gives the full variable domain: EAGVAQSPRYKIIEKRQSVAFWCNPISGHATLYWYQQILGQGPKLLIQFQNNGVVDDSQLPKDRFSAERLKGVDSTLKIQPAKLEDSAVYLCASSLGDFTSGQFFGPGTRLTVL.

The table lists this clonotype with a few counts. This CDR3 is CASSSGTRGDNEQFF. The CDR3 DNA sequence: TGTGCCAGCAGCTCCGGGACTAGGGGAGACAATGAGCAGTTCTTC. This chain connects TRBV7-8 to TRBJ2-1, with 8 bases fitting TRBD2. This CDR3 comprises 15 residues. The germline V gene encodes CDR1 SGHVS and CDR2 FQNEAQ. J lost 5 bases, V lost 4 bases, and 7 bases had no gene match.

V and J are TRBV5-4 and TRBJ2-4; 9 bases are shared with TRBD1. Germline V gives CDR1 SGHNT, CDR2 YYREEE (reference sequence). The CDR3 spans 14 residues. V lost 4 bases to trimming and J lost 8 bases; unmatched junction nucleotides: 7. The CDR3 loop is CASSDRDRADIQYF. The CDR3 DNA sequence: TGTGCCAGCAGCGACCGGGACAGGGCGGACATTCAGTACTTC.

The chain links TRBV20-1 to TRBJ2-1; D remains unclear. Germline CDR1 reads DFQATT; CDR2 reads SNEGSKA (reference sequence). The CDR3 totals 12 residues. Between the trimmed V and J ends, which lost 3 bases and 8 bases, there was a span of 11 bases. The CDR3 region is CSARVSRDEQFF. The CDR3 region has the DNA TGCAGTGCTAGGGTATCTAGAGATGAGCAGTTCTTC.

This chain joins TRBV29-1 and TRBJ2-7; the D is unclear. The V end was cut by 4 bases, the J end by 5 bases, with 18 bases between. Germline CDR1 SQVTM, CDR2 ANQGSEA. This CDR3 spans 14 amino acids. This CDR3 reads CSVGKGQRNDEQYF. In nucleotides, the CDR3 is TGCAGCGTTGGGAAAGGGCAGAGAAACGACGAGCAGTACTTC.

J is TRBJ1-2 and V is TRBV20-1, with D possibly matching TRBD1 (5 bases). Deletions cut 3 bases from V and 3 bases from J, with 11 bases between. The CDR3 extends over 13 amino acids. The germline V gene encodes CDR1 DFQATT and CDR2 SNEGSKA (reference sequence). The DNA of the CDR3 is TGCAGTGCTAGGACAGTTAGTGACTATGGCTACACCTTC. Protein sequence: CSARTVSDYGYTF.

V and J are TRBV20-1 and TRBJ1-1; D uncertain. V lost 5 bases, J lost 5 bases, and 15 bases lay in between. Germline V lookup: CDR1 DFQATT, CDR2 SNEGSKA (reference sequence). The CDR3 runs 13 residues. CDR3 protein: CSAGAGRWTEAFF. The CDR3 bases are TGCAGTGCTGGCGCGGGGAGGTGGACTGAAGCTTTCTTT.

V is TRBV4-3 and J is TRBJ2-1; D may be TRBD2 (7 bases). The CDR3 extends over 16 amino acids. Trimming pared 1 base from V and 2 bases from J, leaving 12 bases between. Germline V CDR1 and CDR2: LGHNA, YSLEER. CDR3 coding DNA: TGCGCCAGCAGCCAAGGGGGGCGGGGGCCCTACAATGAGCAGTTCTTC. Its translation: CASSQGGRGPYNEQFF.

The rearrangement uses TRBV2 and TRBJ1-5; a weak D match, TRBD1 (6 bases). CDR3 length: 15 amino acids. Trimming took off 6 bases at V and 1 base at J, with 13 bases between the two ends. CDR1 and CDR2 (germline): SNHLY, FYNNEI. The DNA for the CDR3 is TGTGCCAGCAGACCCGACAGGAACAGCAATCAGCCCCAGCATTTT. It is translated as CASRPDRNSNQPQHF.

The chain uses TRBV5-1 and TRBJ2-1, with TRBD2 as a possible D gene (5 bases). The V and J ends lost 7 bases and 3 bases respectively, with 23 bases between them. Looked up from germline, CDR1 is SGHRS and CDR2 is YFSETQ. The CDR3 is 17 residues long. CDR3 in DNA: TGCGCCAGCTTCCCCCCCGAGACTAAGTGGGGCTACAATGAGCAGTTCTTC. Residues: CASFPPETKWGYNEQFF.

This clonotype was detected many times. The J gene is TRBJ2-2, the V gene TRBV7-2; 10 positions match TRBD2. J lost 3 bases, V lost 5 bases, and 9 bases had no gene match. The CDR3 covers 17 residues. Germline assignment: CDR1 SGHTA and CDR2 FQGNSA. The CDR3 reads CASSHLAGVIYTGELFF. In nucleotides, the CDR3 is TGTGCCAGCAGCCATCTAGCGGGGGTAATTTACACCGGGGAGCTGTTTTTT.

The J gene is TRBJ2-6, the V gene TRBV28; 9 bases match TRBD1. V lost 7 bases to trimming and J lost 4 bases; unmatched junction nucleotides: 11. In germline, CDR1 is MDHEN, CDR2 SYDVKM. There are 17 residues in the CDR3. CDR3 nucleotide sequence: TGTGCCAGCACCGGCCGGACAGGGGAGACGGGGGCCAACGTCCTGACTTTC. Its translation: CASTGRTGETGANVLTF.

This clonotype has a handful of counts. This chain joins TRBV7-9 and TRBJ1-1, with 7 positions matching TRBD1. The CDR3 consists of 14 residues. The ends lost 1 base at V and 7 bases at J; junction bases unmatched: 6. In germline, CDR1 is SEHNR, CDR2 FQNEAQ (reference sequence). The CDR3 nucleotides read TGTGCCAGCAGCTTAGACGACAGGGCGATTGAAGCTTTCTTT. Encoded protein: CASSLDDRAIEAFF.

This clonotype occurred a few times. The chain is built from TRBV12-3 or TRBV12-4 and TRBJ2-3, with 10 bases that match TRBD2. The V segment lost 3 bases and the J segment 3 bases; nucleotides outside the gene matches: 6. This CDR3 spans 16 amino acids. CDR3 amino acids: CASSFKSGGDTDTQYF. The CDR3 DNA sequence: TGTGCCAGCAGTTTCAAGAGCGGGGGGGATACAGATACGCAGTATTTT.

The chain employs TRBV6-5 and TRBJ2-5; 7 nucleotides line up with TRBD1. CDR1 and CDR2 from the germline V gene are MNHEY and SVGAGI. CDR3 length: 15 residues. V shed 4 bases and J 2 bases; nucleotides not matched to a gene: 7. The chain's CDR3 is CASSSPRTGQETQYF. The CDR3 region has the DNA TGTGCCAGCAGTTCACCGAGGACAGGACAAGAGACCCAGTACTTC.

V is TRBV5-1 and J is TRBJ1-1; 8 positions agree with TRBD1. There are 14 residues in the CDR3. V dropped 6 bases and J dropped 4; count of bases not matched to a gene: 8. Looked up from germline, CDR1 is SGHRS and CDR2 is YFSETQ. DNA of the CDR3: TGCGCCAGCACCCTACAGGGGGGTCGCACTGAAGCTTTCTTT. It specifies CASTLQGGRTEAFF.

The sample holds many counts of this clonotype. This chain joins TRBV6-5 and TRBJ2-3; 9 bases map to TRBD2. Germline V CDR1 and CDR2: MNHEY, SVGAGI. Trimming took 7 bases from V and 4 from J; bases not matched to a gene: 12. The CDR3 consists of 16 residues. CDR3 nucleotide sequence: TGTGCCAGCATGGCGGGGGGGCCGGTAGAATCAGATACGCAGTATTTT. Its translation is CASMAGGPVESDTQYF.

A few counts support this clonotype. The chain links TRBV4-1 to TRBJ2-1, with 8 bases that match TRBD2. Germline-derived CDR1 and CDR2 are MGHRA and YSYEKL. The CDR3 consists of 17 residues. V dropped 3 bases and J dropped 0; count of bases not matched to a gene: 7. The CDR3 spells CASSHPARGASYNEQFF. As DNA, the CDR3 is TGCGCCAGCAGCCACCCCGCGCGGGGGGCCTCCTACAATGAGCAGTTCTTC.

The chain has TRBV7-3 and TRBJ1-1, with unresolved D. Germline V gene sequence: CDR1 SGHTA, CDR2 FQGTGA. The V end was cut by 4 bases, the J end by 6 bases, with 15 bases between. This CDR3 has 14 residues. DNA of the CDR3: TGTGCCAGCAGCTCTCACTGGCCCTTCGCTGAAGCTTTCTTT. It is translated as CASSSHWPFAEAFF.